This T cell receptor beta chain was recorded in a study of cytomegalovirus exposure and HLA in healthy donors. CDR1 and CDR2 (germline): ENHRY, SYGVKD. Trimming took 10 bases from V and 1 from J, leaving 13 bases between them. The CDR3 consists of 13 residues. Points from the study as a whole: Most of the TCR beta V segments (in an earlier analysis) were productive either about 87% or about 30% of the time. A few V segments could not be told apart, such as TRBV6-2 and TRBV6-3, and were left out. In a later analysis, a missense DCLRE1C variant was linked to TCR beta V- and J-gene trimming. Versus the approximately 670-donor mean, an Asian-associated ancestry cluster reportedly showed fewer N-insertions in a later analysis.

With regard to this clone: Its specificity is not known.

PCR was performed using 60 Vbeta and 13 Jbeta primers. The data were produced by immunoSEQ multiplex PCR, yet TCRdb's version contains in-frame clones alone and is incomplete. The sample contains about 120,000 clones, 75% to 85% of which appear only once. This receptor was obtained from a female donor in good health and CMV-seropositive. Sample: PBMCs. This chain connects TRBV10-3 to TRBJ1-1; a possible D gene is TRBD1 (6 bases). The DNA for the CDR3 is TGTGCCACGTTGGGGGCCCCGAACACTGAAGCTTTCTTT. It codes for CATLGAPNTEAFF.